One sample yielded the 18 T cell receptor beta chains listed below, sequenced in a study of radiation and T cells in renal cell carcinoma. Assay: immunoSEQ multiplex PCR; the TCRdb copy retains only in-frame clones and omits some. The sample has roughly 130,000 clones, 88% seen once. Time point given: blood 2 weeks post-SBRT. Noted treatment: 15 Gy SBRT to primary tumor, nephrectomy 4 weeks later. Here the sequenced sample was blood, taken from a patient whose treatment included radiotherapy and nephrectomy. The source is a woman in her seventies with renal cell carcinoma.

The chain combines TRBV29-1 with TRBJ1-1; 8 bases line up with TRBD1. Per germline, CDR1 SQVTM and CDR2 ANQGSEA. This CDR3 is 14 amino acids long. Unmatched junction bases numbered 6, after V lost 6 bases and J lost 0 bases. The CDR3 DNA follows: TGCAGCGTGTTGGGACAGGCAGTGAACACTGAAGCTTTCTTT. Residues: CSVLGQAVNTEAFF.

The genes are TRBV5-1 and TRBJ2-1; TRBD1 matches 9 bases. The germline CDR1 and CDR2 sequences are SGHRS and YFSETQ. V shed 1 base and J 0 bases; nucleotides not matched to a gene: 2. This CDR3 has 16 residues. CDR3 protein: CASSLTTGGSYNEQFF. The CDR3 DNA reads as TGCGCCAGCAGCTTGACGACAGGGGGCTCCTACAATGAGCAGTTCTTC.

The rearrangement uses TRBV5-8 and TRBJ1-2; D not certain. Germline loops: CDR1 SGHTS, CDR2 YDEGEE. The V end lost 7 bases, the J end lost 4 bases, and 8 bases lay between the germline ends. This CDR3 contains 11 residues. CDR3 nucleotide sequence: TGTGCCAGCCGGGGTCCCTATGGCTACACCTTC. Protein: CASRGPYGYTF. The variable domain in full, with the rest retrieved from reference TRBV5-8 and TRBJ1-2, is EAGVTQSPTHLIKTRGQQATLRCSPISGHTSVYWYQQALGLGLQFLLWYDEGEERNRGNFPPRFSGRQFPNYSSELNVNALELEDSALYLCASRGPYGYTFGSGTRLTVV.

The gene calls are TRBV2 and TRBJ2-1; no definite D call. The CDR3 covers 12 residues. Germline values: CDR1 SNHLY, CDR2 FYNNEI. V lost 7 bases, J lost 3 bases, and 7 bases lay in between. CDR3 coding DNA: TGTGCCAGCAAAGAGCTCTACAATGAGCAGTTCTTC. This translates into CASKELYNEQFF.

This clone has a single count. V usage is TRBV30 and J usage is TRBJ2-3; D might be TRBD1 (6 bases). Trimming left V 4 bases short and J 0 bases short, with 8 bases between. The CDR3 covers 13 residues. Germline CDR1 reads GTSNPN; CDR2 reads SVGIG (reference sequence). CDR3 nucleotide sequence: TGTGCCTGGAACAGGGCGAGCACAGATACGCAGTATTTT. This sequence encodes CAWNRASTDTQYF.

The chain couples TRBV28 to TRBJ2-7; possible D gene TRBD2, 6 bases. V shed 9 bases and J shed 3 bases, with 18 bases lying between them. This CDR3 has 14 residues. Germline V gene data show CDR1 as MDHEN and CDR2 as SYDVKM. The CDR3 nucleotides are TGTGCCAGTATCGCCGGGACGGGAGTCTACGAGCAGTACTTC. This sequence encodes CASIAGTGVYEQYF. Filled out from reference TRBV28 and TRBJ2-7, the complete variable domain reads DVKVTQSSRYLVKRTGEKVFLECVQDMDHENMFWYRQDPGLGLRLIYFSYDVKMKEKGDIPEGYSVSREKKERFSLILESASTNQTSMYLCASIAGTGVYEQYFGPGTRLTVT.

The chain joins TRBV6-5 to TRBJ1-2; D perhaps matches TRBD1 (6 bases). With 0 bases removed from V and 6 bases from J, the gap between germline ends came to 14 bases. CDR1 MNHEY and CDR2 SVGAGI come from the germline V gene. The CDR3 is 15 residues long. CDR3 protein: CASSYSTGRSDGYTF. The CDR3 DNA sequence: TGTGCCAGCAGTTACTCAACAGGGAGGTCGGATGGCTACACCTTC.

J is TRBJ2-5 and V is TRBV28, with D perhaps matching TRBD1 (6 bases). CDR1 is MDHEN and CDR2 is SYDVKM in the germline V gene. The V and J ends lost 6 bases and 4 bases respectively, with 15 bases between them. CDR3 size: 14 residues. The CDR3 nucleotides are TGTGCCAGCAGCCCTTTCAGGGGTCGAGAGACCCAGTACTTC. This encodes CASSPFRGRETQYF.

The rearrangement links TRBV4-1 to TRBJ2-5, with 10 bases fitting TRBD1. The CDR3 has 17 amino acids. Germline V lookup: CDR1 MGHRA, CDR2 YSYEKL. V was clipped by 0 bases and J by 5 bases; unmatched bases: 9. The CDR3 here is CASSQDQGTGEGETQYF. The CDR3 bases are TGCGCCAGCAGCCAAGACCAAGGGACAGGGGAGGGGGAGACCCAGTACTTC.

The rearrangement joins TRBV6-1 to TRBJ2-5, with TRBD1 identical over 8 bases. The J call may be mistaken, given a closer DNA end match to TRBJ2-7. This CDR3 is built from 14 residues. Germline V gene data show CDR1 as MNHNS and CDR2 as SASEGT. The CDR3 here is CASSAGGRSYEQYF. CDR3 coding DNA: TGTGCCAGCAGTGCAGGGGGCAGAAGCTACGAGCAGTACTTC.

In DNA form, the CDR3 reads TGTGCCAGCAGCAGGGGGGACACCTACGAGCAGTACTTC. It codes for CASSRGDTYEQYF. The V gene is TRBV4-2, the J gene TRBJ2-7; the D call may be TRBD1 or TRBD2 (6 bases each). Germline loops: CDR1 LGHNA, CDR2 YNFKEQ. The CDR3 is 13 residues long. With 5 bases removed from V and 2 bases from J, the gap between germline ends came to 10 bases.

This clone was seen just once. J is TRBJ1-2 and V is TRBV6-1; D call uncertain. Trimming removed 6 bases from V and 4 bases from J, with 18 bases in between. In germline, CDR1 is MNHNS, CDR2 SASEGT. The CDR3 covers 15 residues. CDR3 in DNA: TGTGCCAGCAGGCCAAGACGACCGATCCTCTATGGCTACACCTTC. This encodes CASRPRRPILYGYTF.

V is TRBV30 and J is TRBJ1-6, with a tentative D call TRBD1 (6 bases). The germline gives CDR1 GTSNPN, CDR2 SVGIG (reference sequence). The CDR3 covers 13 residues. The CDR3, as DNA: TGTGCTTGGGGGCAGGCAAGGCAATCACCCCTCCACTTT. The encoded protein is CAWGQARQSPLHF.

A remark on this clone: This same CDR3 is encoded by further DNA sequences in the sample. The V and J genes are TRBV28 and TRBJ1-6; D ambiguous. Germline values: CDR1 MDHEN, CDR2 SYDVKM. V was pared by 6 bases and J by 6 bases, with 6 bases between. The CDR3 contains 12 residues. CDR3 nucleotides: TGTGCCAGCAGAGAAGGTAATTCACCCCTCCACTTT. The encoded protein is CASREGNSPLHF.

The chain employs TRBV5-1 and TRBJ1-5; no firm D call. CDR1 and CDR2 from the germline V gene are SGHRS and YFSETQ. CDR3 length equals 14 residues. V was pared by 3 bases and J by 7 bases, with 14 bases between. The CDR3 coding sequence is TGCGCCAGCAGCTCCGGGGAGGTTGGACAGCCCCAGCATTTT. Its protein is CASSSGEVGQPQHF.

This clone appeared a single time. V gene TRBV7-9 combines with J gene TRBJ2-3; 11 positions agree with TRBD2. Germline V lookup: CDR1 SEHNR, CDR2 FQNEAQ (reference sequence). This CDR3 has 14 amino acids. With V trimmed by 5 bases and J by 4 bases, 2 bases remained unmatched. DNA of the CDR3: TGTGCCAGCAGCCTGACTAGCGGGGCAGATACGCAGTATTTT. It translates to CASSLTSGADTQYF. Full variable domain (outside the CDR3, taken from reference TRBV7-9 and TRBJ2-3): DTGVSQNPRHKITKRGQNVTFRCDPISEHNRLYWYRQTLGQGPEFLTYFQNEAQLEKSRLLSDRFSAERPKGSFSTLEIQRTEQGDSAMYLCASSLTSGADTQYFGPGTRLTVL.

The rearrangement links TRBV6-5 to TRBJ1-6; 9 nucleotides agree with TRBD1. The ends lost 6 bases at V and 7 bases at J; junction bases unmatched: 4. This CDR3 has 14 residues. Per germline, CDR1 MNHEY and CDR2 SVGAGI. CDR3 nucleotides: TGTGCCAGCAGCTCCGGGACAGGGAATTCACCCCTCCACTTT. Its protein is CASSSGTGNSPLHF.

This clone was detected a few times. J is TRBJ1-5 and V is TRBV30; 8 positions agree with TRBD1. CDR1 and CDR2 from the germline V gene are GTSNPN and SVGIG (reference sequence). This CDR3 spans 15 amino acids. The V segment lost 2 bases and the J segment 4 bases; nucleotides outside the gene matches: 7. This chain's CDR3 is CAWSKLGQGNQPQHF. CDR3 nucleotides: TGTGCCTGGAGTAAGTTAGGACAGGGTAATCAGCCCCAGCATTTT.